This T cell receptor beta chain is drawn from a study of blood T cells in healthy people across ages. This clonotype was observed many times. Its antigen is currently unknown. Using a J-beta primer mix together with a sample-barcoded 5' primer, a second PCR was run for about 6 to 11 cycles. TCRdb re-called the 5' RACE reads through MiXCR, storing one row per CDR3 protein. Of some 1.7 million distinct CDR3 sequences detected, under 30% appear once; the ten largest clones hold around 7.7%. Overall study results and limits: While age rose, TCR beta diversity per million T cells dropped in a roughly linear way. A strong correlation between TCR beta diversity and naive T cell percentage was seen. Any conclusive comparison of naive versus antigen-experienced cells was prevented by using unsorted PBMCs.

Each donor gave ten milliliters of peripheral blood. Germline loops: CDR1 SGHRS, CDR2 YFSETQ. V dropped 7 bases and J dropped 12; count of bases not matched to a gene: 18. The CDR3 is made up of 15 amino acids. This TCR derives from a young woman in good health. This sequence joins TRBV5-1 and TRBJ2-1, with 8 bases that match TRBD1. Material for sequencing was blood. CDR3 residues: CASGGQGLYNEGQFF. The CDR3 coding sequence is TGCGCCAGCGGCGGACAGGGCCTCTACAATGAGGGGCAGTTCTTC.